A selection of T cell receptor beta chains follows, all from one sample in a study of yellow fever vaccine responses in identical twins. Via MiXCR, TCRdb re-called the RT-PCR reads, giving one row per CDR3 protein. The sample has 2,500 to 3,000 distinct CDR3 sequences; around 90% are singletons. Here the sequenced sample was T cells from blood (PBMCs), unsorted or a sorted subset (not recorded which), taken before or after yellow fever vaccination (not recorded which). These receptors were obtained from a female donor who received the yellow fever vaccine. The CDR3 runs from the conserved cysteine through the conserved F or W. A D gene is named only where the DNA matches it firmly. Only some rows state a clone size, as once, few, many or a class for expanded clones.

J gene,clone size,V gene,D gene,CDR3 DNA,CDR3 protein
TRBJ1-5,few,TRBV27,-,TGTGCCAGCAGTTTAGTGTATAGCACCCCCAATCAGCCCCAGCATTTT,CASSLVYSTPNQPQHF
TRBJ1-1,-,TRBV11-1,TRBD1,TGTGCCAGCAGCCTACAGGGGTATGAAGCTTTCTTT,CASSLQGYEAFF
TRBJ2-3,few,TRBV2,-,TGTGCCAGCAGTGAAGCGACTCACACAGATACGCAGTATTTT,CASSEATHTDTQYF
TRBJ2-1,-,TRBV11-2,TRBD2,TGTGCCAGCAGTCCTCGTCCCCCGGGACTAGGCGGCTCCTACAATGAGCAGTTCTTC,CASSPRPPGLGGSYNEQFF
TRBJ2-1,-,TRBV19,-,TGTGCCAGTAGTACGATACTAGCCGGGGAAAGCAATGAGCAGTTCTTC,CASSTILAGESNEQFF
TRBJ1-5,-,TRBV18,TRBD1,TGTGCCAGCTCACCTGGACAGGGGGGAGGTGGCAATCAGCCCCAGCATTTT,CASSPGQGGGGNQPQHF
TRBJ1-5,-,TRBV11-2,-,TGTGCCAGCAGCCGAGACAAAAATCAGCCCCAGCATTTT,CASSRDKNQPQHF
TRBJ2-3,-,TRBV23-1,-,TGCGCCAGCAGTCAGCGGGGGCGTGCAGATACGCAGTATTTT,CASSQRGRADTQYF
TRBJ1-1,few,TRBV10-1,-,TGCGCCAGCAGTGAGTGGTCGGGGAACACTGAAGCTTTCTTT,CASSEWSGNTEAFF
TRBJ1-6,-,TRBV20-1,-,TGCAGTGCTGGAGGGGGGGTAGAGACCCTCCACTTT,CSAGGGVETLHF
TRBJ1-5,-,TRBV2,-,TGTGCCAGCCTGTTTGGGGTCGGTCAGCCCCAGCATTTT,CASLFGVGQPQHF
TRBJ1-5,-,TRBV7-8,-,TGTGCCAGCAGCTTAGCGGGCGGTAGAGGATCTCAGCCCCAGCATTTT,CASSLAGGRGSQPQHF
TRBJ2-3,-,TRBV7-3,-,TGTGCCAGATGCACAGATACGCAGTATTTT,CARCTDTQYF